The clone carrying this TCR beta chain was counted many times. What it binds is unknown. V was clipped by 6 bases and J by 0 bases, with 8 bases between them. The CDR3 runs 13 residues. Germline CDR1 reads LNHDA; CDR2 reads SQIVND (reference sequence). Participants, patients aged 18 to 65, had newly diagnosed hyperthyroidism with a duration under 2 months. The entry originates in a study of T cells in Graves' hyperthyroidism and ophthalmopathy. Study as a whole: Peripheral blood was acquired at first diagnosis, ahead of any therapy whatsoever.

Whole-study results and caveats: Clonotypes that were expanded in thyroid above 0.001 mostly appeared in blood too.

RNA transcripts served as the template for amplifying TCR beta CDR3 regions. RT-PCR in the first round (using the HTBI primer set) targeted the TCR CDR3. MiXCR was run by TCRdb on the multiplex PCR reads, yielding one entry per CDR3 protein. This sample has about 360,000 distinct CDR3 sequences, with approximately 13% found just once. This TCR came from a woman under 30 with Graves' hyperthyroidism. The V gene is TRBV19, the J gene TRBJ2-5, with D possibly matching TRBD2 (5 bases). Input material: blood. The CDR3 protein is CASRSADQETQYF. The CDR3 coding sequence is TGTGCCAGTAGATCAGCGGACCAAGAGACCCAGTACTTC.